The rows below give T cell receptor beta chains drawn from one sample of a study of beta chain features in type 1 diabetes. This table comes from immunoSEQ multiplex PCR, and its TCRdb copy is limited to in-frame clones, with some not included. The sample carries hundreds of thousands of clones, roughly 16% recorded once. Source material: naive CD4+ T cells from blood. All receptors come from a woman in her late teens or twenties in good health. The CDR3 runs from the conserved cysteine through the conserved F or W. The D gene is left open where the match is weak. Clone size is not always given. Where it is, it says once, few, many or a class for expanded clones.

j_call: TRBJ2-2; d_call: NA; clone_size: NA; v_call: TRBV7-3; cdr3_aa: CASSSSPITNTGELFF; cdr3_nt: TGTGCCAGCAGTTCGTCCCCGATTACGAACACCGGGGAGCTGTTTTTT
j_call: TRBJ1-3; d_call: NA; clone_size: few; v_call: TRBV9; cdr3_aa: CASSVGDGRGNTIYF; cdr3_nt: TGTGCCAGCAGCGTAGGTGACGGCAGAGGGAACACCATATATTTT
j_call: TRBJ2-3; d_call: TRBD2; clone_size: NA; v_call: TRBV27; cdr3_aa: CASSPGGSVMDTQYF; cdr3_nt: TGTGCCAGCAGTCCTGGCGGGAGCGTCATGGATACGCAGTATTTT
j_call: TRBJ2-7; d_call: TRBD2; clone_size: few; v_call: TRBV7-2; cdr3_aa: CASSRSGSDTYEQYF; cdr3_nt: TGTGCCAGCAGCCGCAGCGGGAGCGACACCTACGAGCAGTACTTC
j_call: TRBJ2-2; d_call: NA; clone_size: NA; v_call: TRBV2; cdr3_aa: CASSFTGELFF; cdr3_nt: TGTGCCAGCAGTTTCACCGGGGAGCTGTTTTTT
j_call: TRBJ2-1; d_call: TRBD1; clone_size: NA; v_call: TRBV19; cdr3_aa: CASSPTGTGSNEQFF; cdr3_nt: TGTGCCAGTAGTCCAACCGGGACAGGAAGCAATGAGCAGTTCTTC
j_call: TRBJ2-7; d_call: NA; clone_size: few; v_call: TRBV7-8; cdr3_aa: CASRLVSGRTVYSYEQYF; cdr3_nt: TGTGCCAGCAGACTAGTATCAGGCCGGACAGTTTATTCCTACGAGCAGTACTTC
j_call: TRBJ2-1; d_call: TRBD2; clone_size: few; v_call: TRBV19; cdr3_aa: CASSSGLGLSEQFF; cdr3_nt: TGTGCCAGTAGTTCGGGACTAGGTTTGAGTGAGCAGTTCTTC
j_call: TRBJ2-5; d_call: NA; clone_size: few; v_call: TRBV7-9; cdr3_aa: CASSSDLQETQYF; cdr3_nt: TGTGCCAGCAGCTCAGACCTCCAAGAGACCCAGTACTTC
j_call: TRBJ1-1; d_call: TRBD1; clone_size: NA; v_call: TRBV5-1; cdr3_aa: CASNRGQASNTEAFF; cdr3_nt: TGCGCCAGCAACAGGGGCCAGGCGTCGAACACTGAAGCTTTCTTT
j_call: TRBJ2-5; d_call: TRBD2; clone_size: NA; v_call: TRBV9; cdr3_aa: CASSGPGLQETQYF; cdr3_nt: TGTGCCAGCAGCGGACCGGGACTACAAGAGACCCAGTACTTC
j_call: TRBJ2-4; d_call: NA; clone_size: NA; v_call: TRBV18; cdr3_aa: CASSSLAKNIQYF; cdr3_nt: TGTGCCAGCTCATCCCTAGCCAAAAACATTCAGTACTTC
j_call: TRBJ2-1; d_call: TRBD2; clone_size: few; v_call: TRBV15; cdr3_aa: CATSREGAGNYNEQFF; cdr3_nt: TGTGCCACCAGCAGAGAAGGAGCGGGGAACTACAATGAGCAGTTCTTC
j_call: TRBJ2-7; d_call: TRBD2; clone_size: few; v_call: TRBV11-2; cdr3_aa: CASSVTSGRWASYEQYF; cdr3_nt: TGTGCCAGCAGCGTGACTAGCGGGAGATGGGCGTCCTACGAGCAGTACTTC
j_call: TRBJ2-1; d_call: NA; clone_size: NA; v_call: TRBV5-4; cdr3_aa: CASSQKRPDNEQFF; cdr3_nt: TGTGCCAGCAGCCAGAAAAGGCCCGACAATGAGCAGTTCTTC
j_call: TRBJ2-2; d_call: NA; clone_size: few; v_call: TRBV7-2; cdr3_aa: CASSLFSAGELFF; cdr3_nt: TGTGCCAGCAGCTTATTTTCGGCCGGGGAGCTGTTTTTT
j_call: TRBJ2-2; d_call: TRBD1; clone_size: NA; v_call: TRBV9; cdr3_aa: CASSVGTGISGELFF; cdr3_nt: TGTGCCAGCAGCGTCGGGACAGGGATCAGTGGGGAGCTGTTTTTT
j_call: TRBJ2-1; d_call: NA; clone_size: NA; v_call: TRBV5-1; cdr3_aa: CASSLGPGSGNEQFF; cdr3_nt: TGCGCCAGCAGCTTGGGACCGGGATCGGGGAATGAGCAGTTCTTC
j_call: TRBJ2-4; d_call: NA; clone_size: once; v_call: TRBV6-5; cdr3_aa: CASSLGALAKNIQYF; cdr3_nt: TGTGCCAGCAGTTTGGGGGCGCTAGCCAAAAACATTCAGTACTTC
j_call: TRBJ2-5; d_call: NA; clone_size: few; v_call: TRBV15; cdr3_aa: CATEMAGETQYF; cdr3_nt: TGTGCCACGGAGATGGCTGGAGAGACCCAGTACTTC
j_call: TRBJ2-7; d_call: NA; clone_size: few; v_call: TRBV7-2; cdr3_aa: CASSPRDGAEQYF; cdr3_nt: TGTGCCAGCAGCCCGAGGGACGGGGCCGAGCAGTACTTC
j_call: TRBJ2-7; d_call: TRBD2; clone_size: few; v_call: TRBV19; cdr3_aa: CASSFEWGGEQYF; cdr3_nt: TGTGCCAGTAGTTTCGAGTGGGGGGGCGAGCAGTACTTC
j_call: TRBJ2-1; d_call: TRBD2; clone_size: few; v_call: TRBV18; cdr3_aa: CASSPRGLARYEQFF; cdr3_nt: TGTGCCAGCTCCCCTCGCGGACTAGCGCGCTATGAGCAGTTCTTC
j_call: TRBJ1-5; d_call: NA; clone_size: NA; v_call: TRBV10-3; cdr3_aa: CAISESGARGQPQHF; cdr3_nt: TGTGCCATCAGTGAGTCGGGAGCGCGGGGTCAGCCCCAGCATTTT
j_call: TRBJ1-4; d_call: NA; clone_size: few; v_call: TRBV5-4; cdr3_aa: CASSSRSDEKLFF; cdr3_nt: TGTGCCAGCAGCTCCCGATCGGATGAAAAACTGTTTTTT
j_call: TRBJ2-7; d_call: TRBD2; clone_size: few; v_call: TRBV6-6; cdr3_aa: CASSYQVLAYEQYF; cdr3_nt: TGTGCCAGCAGTTACCAAGTACTAGCGTACGAGCAGTACTTC
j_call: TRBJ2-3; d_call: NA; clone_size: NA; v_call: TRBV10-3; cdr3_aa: CAISKQKSGTDTQYF; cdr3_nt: TGTGCCATCAGTAAACAGAAATCAGGCACAGATACGCAGTATTTT
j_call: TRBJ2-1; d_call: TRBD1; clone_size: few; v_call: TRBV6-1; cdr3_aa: CASSTGGSIRRFF; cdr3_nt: TGTGCCAGCAGTACAGGGGGTTCTATCCGTCGGTTCTTC
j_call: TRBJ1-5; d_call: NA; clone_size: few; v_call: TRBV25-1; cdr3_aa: CASSELGEGNQPQHF; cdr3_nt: TGTGCCAGCAGTGAATTAGGCGAAGGCAATCAGCCCCAGCATTTT
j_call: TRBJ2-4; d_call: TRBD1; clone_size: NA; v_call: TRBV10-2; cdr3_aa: CASSEGTGAKNIQYF; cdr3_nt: TGCGCCAGCAGTGAAGGGACAGGCGCCAAAAACATTCAGTACTTC
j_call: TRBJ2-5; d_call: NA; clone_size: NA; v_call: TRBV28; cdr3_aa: CASSRLGRVVTQYF; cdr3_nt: TGTGCCAGCAGTCGCCTGGGTCGGGTGGTGACCCAGTACTTC
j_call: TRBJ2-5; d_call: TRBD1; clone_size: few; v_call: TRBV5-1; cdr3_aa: CASMGTGGRVTQYF; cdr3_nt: TGCGCCAGCATGGGGACAGGGGGCCGAGTGACCCAGTACTTC
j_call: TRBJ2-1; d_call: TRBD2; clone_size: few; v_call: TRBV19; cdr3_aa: CASSIGVAGGIEQFF; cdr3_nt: TGTGCCAGTAGTATAGGGGTAGCGGGAGGGATTGAGCAGTTCTTC
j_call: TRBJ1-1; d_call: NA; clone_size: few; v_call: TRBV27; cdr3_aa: CATRTLGRNTEAFF; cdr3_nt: TGTGCCACCCGTACCCTGGGAAGGAACACTGAAGCTTTCTTT
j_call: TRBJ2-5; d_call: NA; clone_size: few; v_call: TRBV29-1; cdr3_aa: CSVRSPETQYF; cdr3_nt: TGCAGCGTTCGTTCCCCAGAGACCCAGTACTTC
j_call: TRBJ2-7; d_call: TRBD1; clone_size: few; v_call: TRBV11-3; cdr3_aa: CASSLGPPGQGGEQYF; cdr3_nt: TGTGCCAGCAGCTTAGGGCCCCCGGGACAGGGGGGCGAGCAGTACTTC
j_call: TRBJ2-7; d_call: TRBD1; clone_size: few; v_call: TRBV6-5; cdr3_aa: CASSFAGTGAYEQYF; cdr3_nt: TGTGCCAGCAGTTTCGCCGGGACAGGGGCCTACGAGCAGTACTTC
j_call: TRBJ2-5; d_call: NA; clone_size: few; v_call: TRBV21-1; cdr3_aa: CASSKGPRLLQETQYF; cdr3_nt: TGTGCCAGCAGCAAAGGTCCCCGACTACTCCAAGAGACCCAGTACTTC
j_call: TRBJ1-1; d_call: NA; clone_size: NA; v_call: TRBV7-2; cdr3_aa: CASSLMGGGEAFF; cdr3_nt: TGTGCCAGCAGCCTAATGGGCGGAGGAGAAGCTTTCTTT
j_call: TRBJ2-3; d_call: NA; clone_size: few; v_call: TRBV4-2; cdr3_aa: CASSQDRTADTQYF; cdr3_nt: TGTGCCAGCAGCCAAGATCGAACGGCAGATACGCAGTATTTT
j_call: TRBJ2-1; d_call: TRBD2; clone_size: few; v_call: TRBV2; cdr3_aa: CASSAALAGGVEQFF; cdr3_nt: TGTGCCAGCAGTGCTGCACTAGCGGGAGGGGTTGAGCAGTTCTTC
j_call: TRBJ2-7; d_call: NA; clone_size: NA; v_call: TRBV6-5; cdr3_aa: CATYRLGLDYEQYF; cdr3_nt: TGTGCCACCTACCGGTTGGGACTCGACTACGAGCAGTACTTC
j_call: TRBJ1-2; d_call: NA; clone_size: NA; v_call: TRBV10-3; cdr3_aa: CATSLGRGYTF; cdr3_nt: TGTGCCACTTCACTAGGACGTGGCTACACCTTC
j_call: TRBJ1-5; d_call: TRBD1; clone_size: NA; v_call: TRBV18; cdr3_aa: CASSAPGQGYQPQHF; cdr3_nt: TGTGCCAGCTCAGCCCCGGGACAGGGTTATCAGCCCCAGCATTTT
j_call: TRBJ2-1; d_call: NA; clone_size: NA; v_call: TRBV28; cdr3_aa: CASSLPSTSAYNEQFF; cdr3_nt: TGTGCCAGCAGTTTACCATCCACATCGGCCTACAATGAGCAGTTCTTC
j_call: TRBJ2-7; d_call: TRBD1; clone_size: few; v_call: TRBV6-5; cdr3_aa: CASSYTGGYEQYF; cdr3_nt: TGTGCCAGCAGTTACACAGGGGGCTACGAGCAGTACTTC
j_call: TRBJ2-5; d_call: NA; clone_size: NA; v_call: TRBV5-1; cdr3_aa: CASSFLGETQYF; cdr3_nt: TGCGCCAGCAGCTTTTTGGGAGAGACCCAGTACTTC
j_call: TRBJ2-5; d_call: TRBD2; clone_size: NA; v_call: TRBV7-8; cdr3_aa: CASSITSGRFGETQYF; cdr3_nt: TGTGCCAGCAGCATTACTAGCGGGAGATTCGGAGAGACCCAGTACTTC
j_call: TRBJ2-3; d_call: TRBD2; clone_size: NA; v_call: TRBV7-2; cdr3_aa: CASSLASGEGGTQYF; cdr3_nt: TGTGCCAGCAGCTTAGCTAGCGGGGAAGGGGGTACGCAGTATTTT
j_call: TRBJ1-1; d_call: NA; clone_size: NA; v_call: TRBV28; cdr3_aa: CASSFAGVVGAGMNTEAFF; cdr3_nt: TGTGCCAGCAGTTTCGCGGGAGTAGTAGGGGCGGGGATGAACACTGAAGCTTTCTTT
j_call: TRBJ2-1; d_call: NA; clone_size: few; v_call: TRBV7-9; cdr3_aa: CASSLGGGGPHEQFF; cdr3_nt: TGTGCCAGCAGCTTAGGGGGTGGAGGGCCGCATGAGCAGTTCTTC
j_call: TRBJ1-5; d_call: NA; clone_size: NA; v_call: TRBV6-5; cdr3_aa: CASRGSGYQPQHF; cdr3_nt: TGTGCCAGCCGAGGATCCGGGTATCAGCCCCAGCATTTT
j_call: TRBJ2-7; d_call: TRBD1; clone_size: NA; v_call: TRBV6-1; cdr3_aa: CASRDRDSNSYEQYF; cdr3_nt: TGTGCCAGCAGGGACCGGGACAGCAACTCCTACGAGCAGTACTTC